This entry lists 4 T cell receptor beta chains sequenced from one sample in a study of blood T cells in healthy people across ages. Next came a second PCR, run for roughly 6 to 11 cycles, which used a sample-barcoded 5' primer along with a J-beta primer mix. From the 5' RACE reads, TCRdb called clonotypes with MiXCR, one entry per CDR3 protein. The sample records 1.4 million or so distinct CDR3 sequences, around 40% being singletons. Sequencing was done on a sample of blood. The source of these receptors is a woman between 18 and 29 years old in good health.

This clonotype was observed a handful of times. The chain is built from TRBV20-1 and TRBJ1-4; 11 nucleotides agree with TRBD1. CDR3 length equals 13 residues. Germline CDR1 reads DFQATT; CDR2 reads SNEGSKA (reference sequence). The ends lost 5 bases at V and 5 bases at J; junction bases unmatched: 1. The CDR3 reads CSARTGGNEKLFF. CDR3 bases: TGCAGTGCTCGGACAGGGGGCAATGAAAAACTGTTTTTT.

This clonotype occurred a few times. CDR3 region: CASSLGSLARYNEQFF. CDR3 DNA: TGTGCCAGCAGCTTAGGGTCTCTAGCCCGTTACAATGAGCAGTTCTTC. The genes are TRBV7-2 and TRBJ2-1; TRBD2 is a possible D gene (5 bases). V lost 1 base and J 4 bases, leaving 14 bases between the germline ends. This CDR3 comprises 16 residues. Germline V lookup: CDR1 SGHTA, CDR2 FQGNSA.

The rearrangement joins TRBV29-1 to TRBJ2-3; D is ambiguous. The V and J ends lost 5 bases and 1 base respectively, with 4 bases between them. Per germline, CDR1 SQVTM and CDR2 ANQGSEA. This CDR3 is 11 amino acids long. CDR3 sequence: CSVIRTDTQYF. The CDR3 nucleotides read TGCAGCGTTATTCGCACAGATACGCAGTATTTT.

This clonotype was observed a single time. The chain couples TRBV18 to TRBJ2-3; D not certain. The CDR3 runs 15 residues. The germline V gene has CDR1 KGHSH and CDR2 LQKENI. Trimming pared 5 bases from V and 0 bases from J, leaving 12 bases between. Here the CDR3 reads CASSTTLVSTDTQYF. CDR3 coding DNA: TGTGCCAGCTCAACGACTCTTGTTAGCACAGATACGCAGTATTTT.